These T cell receptor beta chains were read from a single sample in a study of control samples from healthy donors and cancer patients. The repertoire was sequenced with immunoSEQ multiplex PCR; TCRdb's copy has only in-frame clones and lacks some. This table has around 180,000 clones, roughly 88% appearing once. Sequenced material: blood. These receptors were taken from a woman aged 30 to 39 in good health. Each CDR3 is given with its conserved first and last residue. The D gene is left open where the match is weak. Expanded clones are given a class, and other clones once, few, many or no size at all.

j_gene,v_gene,d_gene,abundance,CDR3nt,CDR3aa
TRBJ1-2,TRBV30,-,few,TGTGCCTGGGAACAGGGCTATGGCTACACCTTC,CAWEQGYGYTF
TRBJ1-6,TRBV28,TRBD1,-,TGTGCCAGCAGGCCGCCGGGACAGTCGGTTGGATCCTATAATTCACCCCTCCACTTT,CASRPPGQSVGSYNSPLHF
TRBJ1-4,TRBV5-4,-,-,TGTGCCAGCAGCCACCCGGGACAAGAGCTTGGAAAACTGTTTTTT,CASSHPGQELGKLFF
TRBJ2-3,TRBV5-1,-,-,TGCGCCAGCAGCTTGCGGGGCGGAAGCACAGATACGCAGTATTTT,CASSLRGGSTDTQYF
TRBJ2-4,TRBV10-3,-,-,TGTGCCATCAGTGAGTCGATGGAAAACATTCAGTACTTC,CAISESMENIQYF
TRBJ2-2,TRBV7-9,-,-,TGTGCCAGCAGCCTACAGAGCGCGAACACCGGGGAGCTGTTTTTT,CASSLQSANTGELFF
TRBJ1-1,TRBV12-3/TRBV12-4,-,-,TGTGCCAGCAGTTTAGGCCGGTTGACTGAAGCTTTCTTT,CASSLGRLTEAFF
TRBJ2-5,TRBV28,-,-,TGTGCCAGCAGTTCACCGGGACCCAGTGGCCAGTACTTC,CASSSPGPSGQYF
TRBJ2-7,TRBV5-1,TRBD1,-,TGCGCCAGCAGCGCGGACACAGGGGTGGTCGAGCAGTACTTC,CASSADTGVVEQYF
TRBJ2-2,TRBV19,-,-,TGTGCCAGTAGTGAGTCGCCGAACACCGGGGAGCTGTTTTTT,CASSESPNTGELFF
TRBJ2-1,TRBV19,-,-,TGTGCCAGTAGTATATTAATACAGAGAAACAATGAGCAGTTCTTC,CASSILIQRNNEQFF
TRBJ2-7,TRBV27,TRBD2,-,TGTGCCAGCAGTAGAGAAGGACTAGCGGGAGTTCGCTACGAGCAGTACTTC,CASSREGLAGVRYEQYF
TRBJ2-7,TRBV21-1,-,-,TGTGCCAGCAGCAGGCTAGCCGGGACAAAAAATGCCCACGAGCAGTACTTC,CASSRLAGTKNAHEQYF
TRBJ2-2,TRBV14,-,-,TGTGCCAGCAGCCACAGGGGTAACACCGGGGAGCTGTTTTTT,CASSHRGNTGELFF
TRBJ2-7,TRBV18,-,-,TGTGCCAGCTCACCCCCCTCGGGGGAGCAGTACTTC,CASSPPSGEQYF
TRBJ2-3,TRBV7-9,TRBD2,-,TGTGCCAGCAGCTTGGGGACTAGCGGTAGCACAGATACGCAGTATTTT,CASSLGTSGSTDTQYF
TRBJ1-1,TRBV7-9,-,-,TGTGCCAGCAGCTCCAGTACACTGAACACTGAAGCTTTCTTT,CASSSSTLNTEAFF
TRBJ1-1,TRBV2,-,-,TGTGCCAGCAGCGGGAAGTTCGAAGCTTTCTTT,CASSGKFEAFF
TRBJ1-1,TRBV5-8,-,-,TGTGCCAGCAGTTTTTCCGGGACTGAAGCTTTCTTT,CASSFSGTEAFF
TRBJ1-6,TRBV30,-,-,TGTGCCGGGGCGGGGGGGGCGAATTCACCCCTCCACTTT,CAGAGGANSPLHF
TRBJ2-2,TRBV7-9,-,once,TGTGCCAGCAGCAAGAACAGGGTGAAGGCCGACGAGAACACCGGGGAGCTGTTTTTT,CASSKNRVKADENTGELFF
TRBJ1-2,TRBV19,TRBD1,-,TGTGCCAGTAAATGGATGGAGGGGGCATCGGAGGGCTACACCTTC,CASKWMEGASEGYTF
TRBJ1-1,TRBV12-3/TRBV12-4,TRBD1,-,TGTGCCAGCAGCCACAGGGGTGGAGCTTTCTTT,CASSHRGGAFF
TRBJ1-2,TRBV3-1/TRBV3-2,-,-,TGTGCCAGCAGCCACGACCGGGGGAGGGATGGCTACACCTTC,CASSHDRGRDGYTF